Sequencing of this TCR beta chain was carried out in a study of cytomegalovirus exposure and HLA in healthy donors. Study-level points and caveats: Three chains linked to CMV were shown in vitro to be specific for CMV antigens. Per published reports, the classifier diagnosed cytomegalovirus status with high specificity and sensitivity.

As regards this clone: The target antigen is unknown.

The PCR had 60 Vbeta and 13 Jbeta primers. The data were produced by immunoSEQ multiplex PCR, yet TCRdb's version contains in-frame clones alone and is incomplete. The repertoire holds about 270,000 clones, with roughly 90% as singletons. V shed 3 bases and J 6 bases; nucleotides not matched to a gene: 5. Germline lookup yields CDR1 SGHVS and CDR2 FQNEAQ. The CDR3 runs to 15 residues. This chain links TRBV7-8 with TRBJ2-1; 10 bases align to TRBD2. The sample was PBMCs. This receptor was obtained from a man aged 40-50 years in good health and CMV-seropositive. CDR3 in DNA: TGTGCCAGCAGCTTCTCTAGCGGGAGTGCCAATGAGCAGTTCTTC. Translated, it gives CASSFSSGSANEQFF.